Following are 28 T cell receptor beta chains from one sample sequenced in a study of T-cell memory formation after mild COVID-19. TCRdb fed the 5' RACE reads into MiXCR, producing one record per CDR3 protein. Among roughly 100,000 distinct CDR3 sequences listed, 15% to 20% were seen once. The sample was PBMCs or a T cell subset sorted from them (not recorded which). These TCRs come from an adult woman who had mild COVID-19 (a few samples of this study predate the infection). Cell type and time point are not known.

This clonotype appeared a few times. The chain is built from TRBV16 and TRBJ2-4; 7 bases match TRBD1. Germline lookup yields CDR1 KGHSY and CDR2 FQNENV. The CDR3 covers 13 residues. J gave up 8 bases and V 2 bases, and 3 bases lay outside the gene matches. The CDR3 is CASSQNRGDIQYF. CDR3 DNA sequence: TGTGCCAGCAGCCAAAACAGGGGAGACATTCAGTACTTC.

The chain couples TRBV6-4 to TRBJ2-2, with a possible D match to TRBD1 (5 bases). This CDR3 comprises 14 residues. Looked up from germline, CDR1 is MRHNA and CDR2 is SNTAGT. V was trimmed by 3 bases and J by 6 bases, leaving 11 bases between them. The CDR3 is CASSELGAAGELFF. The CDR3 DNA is TGTGCCAGCAGTGAACTTGGGGCAGCCGGGGAGCTGTTTTTT.

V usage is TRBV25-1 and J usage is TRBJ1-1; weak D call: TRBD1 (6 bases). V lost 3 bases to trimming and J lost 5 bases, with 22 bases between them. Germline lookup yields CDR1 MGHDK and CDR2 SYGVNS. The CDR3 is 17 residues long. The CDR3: CASSDGGDKLEETEAFF. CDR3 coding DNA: TGTGCCAGCAGTGACGGGGGGGACAAACTAGAGGAAACTGAAGCTTTCTTT.

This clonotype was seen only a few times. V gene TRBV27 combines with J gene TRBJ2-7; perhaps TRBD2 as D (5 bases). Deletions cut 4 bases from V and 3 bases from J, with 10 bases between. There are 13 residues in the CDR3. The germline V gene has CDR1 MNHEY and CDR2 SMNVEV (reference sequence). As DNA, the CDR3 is TGTGCCAGCAGTTGGGGTGAGGGCTACGAGCAGTACTTC. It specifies CASSWGEGYEQYF.

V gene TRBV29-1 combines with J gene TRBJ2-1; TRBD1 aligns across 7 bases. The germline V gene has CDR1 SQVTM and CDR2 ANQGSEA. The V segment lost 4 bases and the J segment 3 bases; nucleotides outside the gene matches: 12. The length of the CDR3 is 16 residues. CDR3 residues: CSVGGTERAHYNEQFF. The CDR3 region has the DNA TGCAGCGTTGGGGGGACAGAGAGGGCCCACTACAATGAGCAGTTCTTC.

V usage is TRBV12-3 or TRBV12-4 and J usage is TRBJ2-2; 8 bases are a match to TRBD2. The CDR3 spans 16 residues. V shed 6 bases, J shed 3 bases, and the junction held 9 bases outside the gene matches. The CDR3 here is CASSFAREVHTGELFF. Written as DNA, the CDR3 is TGTGCCAGCAGCTTCGCGCGGGAGGTGCACACCGGGGAGCTGTTTTTT.

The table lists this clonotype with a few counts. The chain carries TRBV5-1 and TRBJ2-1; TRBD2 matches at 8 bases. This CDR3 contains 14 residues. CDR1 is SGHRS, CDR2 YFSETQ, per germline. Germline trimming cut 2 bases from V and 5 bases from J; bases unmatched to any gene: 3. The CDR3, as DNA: TGCGCCAGCAGCTTAGGGACTAGGGACAATGAGCAGTTCTTC. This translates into CASSLGTRDNEQFF.

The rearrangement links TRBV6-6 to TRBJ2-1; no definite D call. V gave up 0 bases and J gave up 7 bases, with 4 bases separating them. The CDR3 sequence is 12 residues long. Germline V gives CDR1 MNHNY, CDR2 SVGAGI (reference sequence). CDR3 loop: CASSYSSNEQFF. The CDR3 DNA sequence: TGTGCCAGCAGTTACTCATCGAATGAGCAGTTCTTC.

CDR3 in amino acids: CASSLVDQDGYTF. The CDR3, as DNA: TGTGCCAGCAGCTTAGTAGACCAGGATGGCTACACCTTC. The rearrangement joins TRBV7-9 to TRBJ1-2; D unclear. This CDR3 spans 13 amino acids. Trimming pared 1 base from V and 6 bases from J, leaving 9 bases between. Germline values: CDR1 SEHNR, CDR2 FQNEAQ (reference sequence).

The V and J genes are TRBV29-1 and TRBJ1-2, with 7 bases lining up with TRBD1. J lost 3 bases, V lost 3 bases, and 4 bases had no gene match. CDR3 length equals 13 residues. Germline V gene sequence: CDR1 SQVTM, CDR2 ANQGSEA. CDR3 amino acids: CSVDTGTDYGYTF. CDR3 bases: TGCAGCGTTGATACTGGGACAGACTATGGCTACACCTTC.

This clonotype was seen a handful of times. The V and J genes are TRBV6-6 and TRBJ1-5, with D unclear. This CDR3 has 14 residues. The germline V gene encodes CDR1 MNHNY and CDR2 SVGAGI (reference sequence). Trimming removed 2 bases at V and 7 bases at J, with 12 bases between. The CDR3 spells CASSYGGRLQPQHF. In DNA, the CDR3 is TGTGCCAGCAGTTACGGTGGTCGTTTGCAGCCCCAGCATTTT.

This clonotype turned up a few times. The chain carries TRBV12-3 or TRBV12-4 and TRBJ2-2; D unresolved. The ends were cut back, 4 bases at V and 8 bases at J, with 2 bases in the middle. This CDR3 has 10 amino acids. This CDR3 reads CASSSGELFF. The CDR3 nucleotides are TGTGCCAGCAGTTCTGGGGAGCTGTTTTTT.

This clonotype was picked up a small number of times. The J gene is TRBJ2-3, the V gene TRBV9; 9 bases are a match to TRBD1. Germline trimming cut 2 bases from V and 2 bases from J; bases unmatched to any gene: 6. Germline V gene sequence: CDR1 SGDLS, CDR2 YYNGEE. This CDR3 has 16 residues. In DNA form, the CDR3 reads TGTGCCAGCAGCGTTACCGGGACAGGGCCCACAGATACGCAGTATTTT. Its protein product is CASSVTGTGPTDTQYF.

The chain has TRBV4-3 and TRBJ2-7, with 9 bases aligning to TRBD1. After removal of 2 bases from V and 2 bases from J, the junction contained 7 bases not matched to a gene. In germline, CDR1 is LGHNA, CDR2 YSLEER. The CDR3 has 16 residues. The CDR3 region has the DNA TGCGCCAGCAGCCAAAGAACCGACAGGGGGGCCTACGAGCAGTACTTC. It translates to CASSQRTDRGAYEQYF.

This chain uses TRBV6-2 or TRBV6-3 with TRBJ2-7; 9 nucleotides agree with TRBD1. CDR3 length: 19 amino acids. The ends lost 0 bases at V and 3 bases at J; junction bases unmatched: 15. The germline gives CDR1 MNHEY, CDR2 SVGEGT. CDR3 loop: CASSYSIGLTGGPDYEQYF. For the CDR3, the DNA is TGTGCCAGCAGTTACTCGATAGGATTGACAGGGGGACCGGACTACGAGCAGTACTTC.

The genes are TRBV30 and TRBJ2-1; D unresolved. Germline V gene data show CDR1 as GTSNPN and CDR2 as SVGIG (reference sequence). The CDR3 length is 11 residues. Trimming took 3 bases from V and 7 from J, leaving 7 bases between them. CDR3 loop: CAWRSVNEQFF. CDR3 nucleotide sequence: TGTGCCTGGAGGTCCGTAAATGAGCAGTTCTTC.

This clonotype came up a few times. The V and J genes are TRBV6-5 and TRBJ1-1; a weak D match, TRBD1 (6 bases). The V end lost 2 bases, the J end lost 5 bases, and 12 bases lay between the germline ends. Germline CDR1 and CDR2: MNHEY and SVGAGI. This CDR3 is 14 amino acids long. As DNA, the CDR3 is TGTGCCAGCAGTTACACACAGGGCGGAACTGAAGCTTTCTTT. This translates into CASSYTQGGTEAFF.

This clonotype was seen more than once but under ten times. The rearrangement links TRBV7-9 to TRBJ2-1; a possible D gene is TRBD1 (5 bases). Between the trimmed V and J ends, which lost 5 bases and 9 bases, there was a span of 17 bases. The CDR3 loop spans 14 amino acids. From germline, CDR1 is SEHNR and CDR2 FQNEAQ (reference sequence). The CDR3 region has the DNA TGTGCCAGCAGCCTGACTGGGGCCGCCGGTGAGCAGTTCTTC. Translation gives CASSLTGAAGEQFF.

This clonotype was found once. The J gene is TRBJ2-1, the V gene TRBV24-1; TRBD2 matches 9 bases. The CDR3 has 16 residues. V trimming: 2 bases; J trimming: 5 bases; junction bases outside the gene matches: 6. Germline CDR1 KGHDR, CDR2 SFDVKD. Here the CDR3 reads CATSDYLAGTNNEQFF. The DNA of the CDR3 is TGTGCCACCAGTGATTACCTAGCGGGGACGAACAATGAGCAGTTCTTC.

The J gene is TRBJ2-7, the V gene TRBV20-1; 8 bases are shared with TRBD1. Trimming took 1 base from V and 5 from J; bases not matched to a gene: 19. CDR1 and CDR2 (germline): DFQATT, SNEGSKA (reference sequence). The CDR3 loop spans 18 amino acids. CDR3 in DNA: TGCAGTGCTAGAGGCGCTCTTGGGACCCAGGGGGCGCTGAACGAGCAGTACTTC. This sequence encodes CSARGALGTQGALNEQYF.

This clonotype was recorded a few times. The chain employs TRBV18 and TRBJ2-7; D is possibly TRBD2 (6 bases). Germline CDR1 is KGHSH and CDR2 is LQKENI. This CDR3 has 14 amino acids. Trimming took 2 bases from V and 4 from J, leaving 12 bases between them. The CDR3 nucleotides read TGTGCCAGCTCACCAGTCGGGAGCAGGTACGAGCAGTACTTC. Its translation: CASSPVGSRYEQYF.

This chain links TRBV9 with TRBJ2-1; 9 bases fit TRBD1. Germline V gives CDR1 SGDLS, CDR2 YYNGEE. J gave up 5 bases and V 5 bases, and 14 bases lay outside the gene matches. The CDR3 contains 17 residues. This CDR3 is CASSPSPWDRVNNEQFF. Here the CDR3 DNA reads TGTGCCAGCAGTCCATCTCCCTGGGACAGGGTTAACAATGAGCAGTTCTTC. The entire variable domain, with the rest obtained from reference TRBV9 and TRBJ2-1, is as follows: DSGVTQTPKHLITATGQRVTLRCSPRSGDLSVYWYQQSLDQGLQFLIQYYNGEERAKGNILERFSAQQFPDLHSELNLSSLELGDSALYFCASSPSPWDRVNNEQFFGPGTRLTVL.

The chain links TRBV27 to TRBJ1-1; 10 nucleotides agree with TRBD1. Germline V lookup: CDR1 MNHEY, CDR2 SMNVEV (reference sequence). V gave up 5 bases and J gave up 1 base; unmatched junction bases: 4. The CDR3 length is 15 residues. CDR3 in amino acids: CASSIRTGGNTEAFF. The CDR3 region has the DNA TGTGCCAGCAGTATCCGGACAGGGGGGAACACTGAAGCTTTCTTT.

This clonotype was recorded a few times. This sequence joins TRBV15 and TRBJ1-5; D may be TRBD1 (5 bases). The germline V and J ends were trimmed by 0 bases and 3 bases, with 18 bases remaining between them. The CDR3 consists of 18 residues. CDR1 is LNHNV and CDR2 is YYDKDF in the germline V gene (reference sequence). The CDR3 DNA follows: TGTGCCACCAGCAGAGATTCGGTAGTAGGGGCTCCCAATCAGCCCCAGCATTTT. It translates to CATSRDSVVGAPNQPQHF.

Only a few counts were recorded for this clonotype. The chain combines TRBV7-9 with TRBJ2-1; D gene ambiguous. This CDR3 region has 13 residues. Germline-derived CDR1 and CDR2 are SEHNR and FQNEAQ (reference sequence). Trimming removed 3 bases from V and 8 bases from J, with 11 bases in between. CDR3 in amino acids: CASSFPPKDEQFF. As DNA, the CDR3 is TGTGCCAGCAGCTTCCCCCCCAAAGATGAGCAGTTCTTC. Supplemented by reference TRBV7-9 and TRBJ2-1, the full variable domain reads DTGVSQNPRHKITKRGQNVTFRCDPISEHNRLYWYRQTLGQGPEFLTYFQNEAQLEKSRLLSDRFSAERPKGSFSTLEIQRTEQGDSAMYLCASSFPPKDEQFFGPGTRLTVL.

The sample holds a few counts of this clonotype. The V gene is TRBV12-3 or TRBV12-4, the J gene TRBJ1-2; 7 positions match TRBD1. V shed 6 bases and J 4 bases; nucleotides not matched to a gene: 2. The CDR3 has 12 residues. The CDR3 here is CASSGTAYGYTF. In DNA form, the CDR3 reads TGTGCCAGCAGCGGGACAGCCTATGGCTACACCTTC.

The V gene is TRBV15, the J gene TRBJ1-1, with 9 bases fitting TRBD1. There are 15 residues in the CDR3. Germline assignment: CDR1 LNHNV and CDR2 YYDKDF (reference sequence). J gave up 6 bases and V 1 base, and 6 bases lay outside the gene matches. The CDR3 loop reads CATSRAGDREAEAFF. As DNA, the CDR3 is TGTGCCACCAGCAGAGCGGGGGACAGGGAGGCTGAAGCTTTCTTT.

CDR3 bases: TGTGCCAGCAGAGGGGGTAGTGTTCAAGAGACCCAGTACTTC. Protein product: CASRGGSVQETQYF. V is TRBV7-9 and J is TRBJ2-5; D is possibly TRBD1 (6 bases). Deletions cut 6 bases from V and 2 bases from J, with 13 bases between. CDR1 and CDR2 (germline): SEHNR, FQNEAQ (reference sequence). The CDR3 has 14 amino acids.